This TCR beta chain was recovered during a study of blood T cell repertoires in COVID-19. Sequencing was performed with immunoSEQ multiplex PCR; in TCRdb, only in-frame clones are kept and a portion is missing. The sample contains some 230,000 clones, around four fifths of which appear only once. Per germline, CDR1 SGHTA and CDR2 FQGNSA. The length of the CDR3 is 15 residues. Trimming removed 2 bases at V and 3 bases at J, with 12 bases between. Sequenced input: peripheral blood. This clonotype was sampled from a woman aged 80 or older with COVID-19, enrolled during active disease. The V and J genes are TRBV7-2 and TRBJ2-3; TRBD1 might be the D (6 bases). The CDR3 reads CASSLYRVGTDTQYF. CDR3 nucleotides: TGTGCCAGCAGCTTATACAGGGTGGGAACAGATACGCAGTATTTT. Full variable domain (rest looked up from reference TRBV7-2 and TRBJ2-3): GAGVSQSPSNKVTEKGKDVELRCDPISGHTALYWYRQSLGQGLEFLIYFQGNSAPDKSGLPSDRFSAERTGGSVSTLTIQRTQQEDSAVYLCASSLYRVGTDTQYFGPGTRLTVL.